The 30 T cell receptor beta chains presented below share a single source sample, sequenced in a study of PD-1 blockade in classical Hodgkin lymphoma. With no exception, relapse followed autologous stem cell transplantation in all patients, and brentuximab vedotin exposure varied. Measured with immunoSEQ multiplex PCR; TCRdb has only the in-frame clones, and not every one. The sample has approximately 79,000 clones, around nine tenths seen once. This material consisted of peripheral blood mononuclear cells (PBMCs), taken before the second cycle of nivolumab. The receptors here all came from a human donor with classical Hodgkin lymphoma.

This chain uses TRBV30 with TRBJ2-3; D tentatively reads TRBD1 or TRBD2 (5 bases each). This CDR3 is 13 amino acids long. CDR1 is GTSNPN, CDR2 SVGIG, per germline (reference sequence). Trimming took 1 base from V and 5 from J, leaving 10 bases between them. CDR3 amino acids: CAWSETGRDTQYF. The CDR3 nucleotides are TGTGCCTGGAGTGAAACGGGGCGAGATACGCAGTATTTT.

V and J are TRBV29-1 and TRBJ2-7, with 13 bases identical to TRBD2. Germline CDR1 reads SQVTM; CDR2 reads ANQGSEA. V lost 5 bases and J lost 7; bases outside the gene matches: 5. The CDR3 has 13 residues. CDR3 amino acids: CSVWTSGSGEQYF. CDR3 coding DNA: TGCAGCGTTTGGACTAGCGGGAGTGGAGAGCAGTACTTC.

This sequence joins TRBV19 and TRBJ1-5, with 8 bases fitting TRBD1. Germline CDR1 is LNHDA and CDR2 is SQIVND (reference sequence). CDR3 size: 17 residues. The V segment lost 4 bases and the J segment 3 bases; nucleotides outside the gene matches: 11. The CDR3 DNA reads TGTGCCAGTAGTAATTATGGGGACAGGCGGTACAATCAGCCCCAGCATTTT. This encodes CASSNYGDRRYNQPQHF.

The chain joins TRBV30 to TRBJ1-2; the D gene is possibly TRBD1 (5 bases). The germline CDR1 and CDR2 sequences are GTSNPN and SVGIG (reference sequence). The CDR3 contains 16 residues. V dropped 2 bases and J dropped 4 bases, with 20 bases sitting between them. The CDR3 loop is CAWSPSPGYGAYGYTF. The CDR3, as DNA: TGTGCCTGGAGTCCCTCGCCAGGGTATGGTGCCTATGGCTACACCTTC.

This chain links TRBV5-6 with TRBJ2-4; D may be TRBD1 or TRBD2 (6 bases each). V lost 4 bases to trimming and J lost 3 bases, with 14 bases between them. CDR1 and CDR2 from the germline V gene are SGHDT and YYEEEE. There are 15 residues in the CDR3. CDR3 region: CASSLGGGGKNIQYF. CDR3 in DNA: TGTGCCAGCAGCCTGGGGGGCGGCGGCAAAAACATTCAGTACTTC.

This clone was observed a single time. The chain joins TRBV10-3 to TRBJ2-5; perhaps D is TRBD1 or TRBD2 (6 bases each). V was pared by 3 bases and J by 2 bases, with 13 bases between. Germline CDR1 is ENHRY and CDR2 is SYGVKD. This CDR3 comprises 15 residues. CDR3 sequence (DNA): TGTGCCATCAGTGATAGTCGGGGGCTTCAAGAGACCCAGTACTTC. Translation: CAISDSRGLQETQYF.

The chain links TRBV9 to TRBJ1-1, with D hard to call. V was trimmed by 4 bases and J by 0 bases, leaving 10 bases between them. The CDR3 has 14 residues. In germline, CDR1 is SGDLS, CDR2 YYNGEE. CDR3 coding DNA: TGTGCCAGCAGCTATGACGGGCTGAACACTGAAGCTTTCTTT. Protein sequence: CASSYDGLNTEAFF.

The V gene is TRBV27, the J gene TRBJ2-1; 7 bases align to TRBD1. J was trimmed by 0 bases and V by 5 bases; bases with no gene match: 13. Germline V gene lookup returns CDR1 MNHEY and CDR2 SMNVEV (reference sequence). The CDR3 loop spans 18 amino acids. CDR3 sequence: CASSPPPTTGVSYNEQFF. In DNA form, the CDR3 reads TGTGCCAGCAGTCCACCACCGACAACAGGGGTCTCCTACAATGAGCAGTTCTTC.

The genes are TRBV10-3 and TRBJ2-1; 11 bases map to TRBD2. The J segment lost 9 bases and the V segment lost 9 bases, leaving 1 base of the junction unmatched. This CDR3 contains 11 residues. Germline CDR1 ENHRY, CDR2 SYGVKD. This CDR3 reads CAMTSGIEQFF. CDR3 coding DNA: TGTGCCATGACTAGCGGGATTGAGCAGTTCTTC.

The DNA for the CDR3 is TGTGCCAGCAGCTTAGTGGGTTACAGGGTTAGCAATCAGCCCCAGCATTTT. Translation: CASSLVGYRVSNQPQHF. The chain has TRBV7-9 and TRBJ1-5, with a tentative D call TRBD1 (6 bases). Trimming took 1 base from V and 0 from J, leaving 13 bases between them. Germline CDR1 SEHNR, CDR2 FQNEAQ (reference sequence). The CDR3 sequence is 17 residues long.

This clone was seen only once. The junction departs from the called germline gene at one end, perhaps through a read error. The chain is built from TRBV29-1 and TRBJ1-2; D is unresolved. Germline CDR1 reads SQVTM; CDR2 reads ANQGSEA. There are 11 residues in the CDR3. The CDR3 spells CSVEERYGYTF. The DNA of the CDR3 is TGCAGCGTAGAAGAAAGATACGGCTACACCTTC. Complete variable domain (other parts from reference TRBV29-1 and TRBJ1-2): SAVISQKPSRDICQRGTSLTIQCQVDSQVTMMFWYRQQPGQSLTLIATANQGSEATYESGFVIDKFPISRPNLTFSTLTVSNMSPEDSSIYLCSVEERYGYTFGSGTRLTVV.

On this clone itself: This sample also contains other DNA sequences that code for the same CDR3. The chain is built from TRBV5-6 and TRBJ1-1; TRBD1 is a possible D gene (6 bases). The CDR3 has 14 amino acids. Trimming stripped 3 bases from V and 0 bases from J, with 9 bases between. Germline V CDR1 and CDR2: SGHDT, YYEEEE. The CDR3 spells CASSSQGLNTEAFF. Here the CDR3 DNA reads TGTGCCAGCAGCTCACAGGGCCTGAACACTGAAGCTTTCTTT. Combining the CDR3 with reference TRBV5-6 and TRBJ1-1 gives the whole variable domain DAGVTQSPTHLIKTRGQQVTLRCSPKSGHDTVSWYQQALGQGPQFIFQYYEEEERQRGNFPDRFSGHQFPNYSSELNVNALLLGDSALYLCASSSQGLNTEAFFGQGTRLTVV.

J is TRBJ2-1 and V is TRBV25-1, with D perhaps TRBD1 or TRBD2 (5 bases each). The germline V gene has CDR1 MGHDK and CDR2 SYGVNS. Trimming removed 4 bases from V and 6 bases from J, with 10 bases in between. CDR3 length: 13 residues. CDR3 DNA: TGTGCCAGCAGTGGGTTGGGACCCAATGAGCAGTTCTTC. It yields the protein CASSGLGPNEQFF.

The chain uses TRBV9 and TRBJ2-1; 8 nucleotides line up with TRBD1. CDR3 length: 16 residues. Germline CDR1 is SGDLS and CDR2 is YYNGEE. The trim removed 3 bases at V and 0 bases at J, leaving 5 bases unmatched. The CDR3 DNA follows: TGTGCCAGCAGCGGGGACAGGATGAGCTCCTACAATGAGCAGTTCTTC. Translation gives CASSGDRMSSYNEQFF. The complete variable domain, with remaining parts taken from reference TRBV9 and TRBJ2-1, reads DSGVTQTPKHLITATGQRVTLRCSPRSGDLSVYWYQQSLDQGLQFLIQYYNGEERAKGNILERFSAQQFPDLHSELNLSSLELGDSALYFCASSGDRMSSYNEQFFGPGTRLTVL.

The V gene is TRBV28, the J gene TRBJ1-1; 8 bases map to TRBD1. The germline CDR1 and CDR2 sequences are MDHEN and SYDVKM. J lost 4 bases, V lost 1 base, and 5 bases had no gene match. This CDR3 spans 15 amino acids. CDR3 DNA sequence: TGTGCCAGCAGTTTATCCGTCACAGGGGGCACTGAAGCTTTCTTT. It specifies CASSLSVTGGTEAFF.

The V call is TRBV5-1, the J call TRBJ2-7, with D unresolved. Germline values: CDR1 SGHRS, CDR2 YFSETQ. V lost 4 bases to trimming and J lost 0 bases, with 11 bases between them. CDR3 length: 14 amino acids. The CDR3 region is CASSPGPSSYEQYF. Here the CDR3 DNA reads TGCGCCAGCAGCCCTGGGCCCAGCTCCTACGAGCAGTACTTC. Looking up the rest from reference TRBV5-1 and TRBJ2-7 gives the full variable domain: KAGVTQTPRYLIKTRGQQVTLSCSPISGHRSVSWYQQTPGQGLQFLFEYFSETQRNKGNFPGRFSGRQFSNSRSEMNVSTLELGDSALYLCASSPGPSSYEQYFGPGTRLTVT.

V and J are TRBV4-2 and TRBJ2-5; TRBD2 aligns across 11 bases. CDR1 LGHNA and CDR2 YNFKEQ come from the germline V gene. There are 17 residues in the CDR3. V trimming: 0 bases; J trimming: 3 bases; junction bases outside the gene matches: 6. This chain's CDR3 is CASSQERASGRKETQYF. The CDR3 region has the DNA TGTGCCAGCAGCCAAGAACGGGCTAGCGGGAGGAAAGAGACCCAGTACTTC.

The chain combines TRBV4-1 with TRBJ2-7, with 9 bases lining up with TRBD2. Germline V gene sequence: CDR1 MGHRA, CDR2 YSYEKL. CDR3 length: 17 residues. V trimming: 0 bases; J trimming: 5 bases; junction bases outside the gene matches: 11. The CDR3 region is CASSQERGVAGEDEQYF. The DNA of the CDR3 is TGCGCCAGCAGCCAAGAAAGGGGGGTAGCGGGAGAGGACGAGCAGTACTTC.

This clone has only a few counts. This chain connects TRBV11-2 to TRBJ1-1; 8 bases line up with TRBD1. This CDR3 is built from 14 residues. The V segment lost 1 base and the J segment 10 bases; nucleotides outside the gene matches: 8. Germline CDR1 is SGHAT and CDR2 is FQNNGV. CDR3 sequence: CASSLAGQGRGAFF. CDR3 nucleotides: TGTGCCAGCAGCTTAGCCGGACAGGGACGAGGAGCTTTCTTT.

This clone was seen more than once but under ten times. CDR3: CASSKKTGRYTEAFF. The CDR3 coding sequence is TGTGCCAGCAGCAAAAAGACAGGGAGGTACACTGAAGCTTTCTTT. The V gene is TRBV14, the J gene TRBJ1-1, with 7 bases that match TRBD1. The J segment lost 3 bases and the V segment lost 5 bases, leaving 9 bases of the junction unmatched. Per the germline V gene, CDR1 is SGHDN and CDR2 is FVKESK. The length of the CDR3 is 15 residues.

The chain links TRBV10-1 to TRBJ2-5; 10 bases are a match to TRBD2. Germline loops: CDR1 WNHNN, CDR2 SYGVQD (reference sequence). The CDR3 has 15 amino acids. V lost 4 bases and J lost 4; bases outside the gene matches: 6. CDR3 amino acids: CASSATSGIGETQYF. CDR3 sequence (DNA): TGCGCCAGCAGTGCCACTAGCGGGATTGGAGAGACCCAGTACTTC.

This chain connects TRBV28 to TRBJ1-4; D is possibly TRBD1 (6 bases). The CDR3 is made up of 16 amino acids. V was clipped by 8 bases and J by 8 bases, with 24 bases between them. CDR1 is MDHEN and CDR2 is SYDVKM in the germline V gene. The CDR3 loop reads CASFTPNRAGGEKLFF. The CDR3 nucleotides read TGTGCCAGCTTTACCCCAAACAGGGCTGGAGGGGAAAAACTGTTTTTT.

This chain joins TRBV28 and TRBJ1-2; no clear D gene. The CDR3 extends over 14 amino acids. Trimming removed 2 bases from V and 4 bases from J, with 11 bases in between. CDR1 and CDR2 from the germline V gene are MDHEN and SYDVKM. The CDR3 DNA sequence: TGTGCCAGCAGTTTACCAAACTACATCTATGGCTACACCTTC. It translates to CASSLPNYIYGYTF.

The chain employs TRBV5-1 and TRBJ2-5, with 7 bases aligning to TRBD2. The CDR3 extends over 15 amino acids. The V segment lost 4 bases and the J segment 5 bases; nucleotides outside the gene matches: 11. CDR1 is SGHRS and CDR2 is YFSETQ in the germline V gene. The CDR3 loop reads CASSRTRVWDETQYF. In nucleotides, the CDR3 is TGCGCCAGCAGCAGGACTAGGGTATGGGATGAGACCCAGTACTTC.

The J gene is TRBJ2-5, the V gene TRBV2, with TRBD2 as a possible D gene (6 bases). Germline CDR1 SNHLY, CDR2 FYNNEI. V was shortened by 8 bases and J by 2 bases, with 12 bases between the two germline ends. The CDR3 sequence is 13 residues long. The CDR3 loop is CASEAAGQETQYF. The CDR3 DNA follows: TGTGCCAGCGAAGCAGCGGGTCAAGAGACCCAGTACTTC. Complete variable domain (other parts from reference TRBV2 and TRBJ2-5): EPEVTQTPSHQVTQMGQEVILRCVPISNHLYFYWYRQILGQKVEFLVSFYNNEISEKSEIFDDQFSVERPDGSNFTLKIRSTKLEDSAMYFCASEAAGQETQYFGPGTRLLVL.

J is TRBJ2-2 and V is TRBV5-6; D gene ambiguous. The CDR3 has 16 amino acids. Germline CDR1 and CDR2: SGHDT and YYEEEE. V shed 2 bases and J shed 4 bases, with 15 bases lying between them. CDR3 sequence: CASSLFGPLGTGELFF. In nucleotides, the CDR3 is TGTGCCAGCAGCTTATTCGGTCCGCTGGGCACCGGGGAGCTGTTTTTT.

J is TRBJ2-7 and V is TRBV29-1, with a tentative D call TRBD1 (5 bases). Germline assignment: CDR1 SQVTM and CDR2 ANQGSEA. This CDR3 is built from 14 residues. V was clipped by 0 bases and J by 0 bases, with 9 bases between them. CDR3 amino acids: CSVEEPTASYEQYF. CDR3 nucleotides: TGCAGCGTTGAAGAACCGACAGCCTCCTACGAGCAGTACTTC.

This sequence joins TRBV19 and TRBJ2-6; D might be TRBD1 or TRBD2, each matching 6 bases. V lost 1 base, J lost 1 base, and 17 bases lay in between. Germline V gene lookup returns CDR1 LNHDA and CDR2 SQIVND (reference sequence). The CDR3 is made up of 19 amino acids. CDR3 DNA sequence: TGTGCCAGTAGTATAGTCCGGGGGCAGCTCCCATCTGGGGCCAACGTCCTGACTTTC. It specifies CASSIVRGQLPSGANVLTF.

The V call is TRBV6-6, the J call TRBJ2-7, with 10 bases matching TRBD2. CDR1 is MNHNY, CDR2 SVGAGI, per germline (reference sequence). The junction had 15 bases not matched to a gene; V was cut back by 6 bases and J by 10 bases. This CDR3 is 15 amino acids long. The CDR3 sequence is CASSPFRTSGTLQYF. The CDR3 DNA follows: TGTGCCAGCAGCCCCTTCCGGACTAGCGGAACCTTACAGTACTTC.

The genes are TRBV5-1 and TRBJ2-3; tentative D call: TRBD2 (5 bases). Trimming cost V 5 bases and J 2 bases, with 9 bases left between them. The CDR3 loop spans 13 amino acids. Germline V gene sequence: CDR1 SGHRS, CDR2 YFSETQ. The CDR3 coding sequence is TGCGCCAGCAGGTTCGGACTCACAGATACGCAGTATTTT. It is translated as CASRFGLTDTQYF. The full variable domain, its missing parts supplied by reference TRBV5-1 and TRBJ2-3, is KAGVTQTPRYLIKTRGQQVTLSCSPISGHRSVSWYQQTPGQGLQFLFEYFSETQRNKGNFPGRFSGRQFSNSRSEMNVSTLELGDSALYLCASRFGLTDTQYFGPGTRLTVL.